This T cell receptor beta chain stems from a study of blood T cell repertoires in COVID-19. Study summary: Sites across the United States, Italy and Spain contributed samples from acute and convalescent COVID-19. From T cells, B-cell-depleted T cells, or PBMCs came the material, which was cDNA or gDNA.

In the original processing: Amplifying reference gene primers gave estimates of nucleated cell counts. Assay: immunoSEQ multiplex PCR; the TCRdb copy retains only in-frame clones and omits some. V and J calls and clone size follow that table, whereas D and trimming were derived from the DNA. The data hold around 57,000 clones, with 80% to 90% observed a single time. This clone was picked up one time. This CDR3 has 15 amino acids. V was pared by 5 bases and J by 1 base, with 4 bases of the junction left unmatched. Germline-derived CDR1 and CDR2 are SQVTM and ANQGSEA. This TCR came from a human donor with active COVID-19. The donor label of this sample is uncertain. The chain joins TRBV29-1 to TRBJ1-5; 11 bases match TRBD1. The sequenced sample consisted of peripheral blood. CDR3 sequence reads: CSVSGTGGSNQPQHF. CDR3 sequence (DNA): TGCAGCGTTTCCGGGACAGGGGGGAGCAATCAGCCCCAGCATTTT.